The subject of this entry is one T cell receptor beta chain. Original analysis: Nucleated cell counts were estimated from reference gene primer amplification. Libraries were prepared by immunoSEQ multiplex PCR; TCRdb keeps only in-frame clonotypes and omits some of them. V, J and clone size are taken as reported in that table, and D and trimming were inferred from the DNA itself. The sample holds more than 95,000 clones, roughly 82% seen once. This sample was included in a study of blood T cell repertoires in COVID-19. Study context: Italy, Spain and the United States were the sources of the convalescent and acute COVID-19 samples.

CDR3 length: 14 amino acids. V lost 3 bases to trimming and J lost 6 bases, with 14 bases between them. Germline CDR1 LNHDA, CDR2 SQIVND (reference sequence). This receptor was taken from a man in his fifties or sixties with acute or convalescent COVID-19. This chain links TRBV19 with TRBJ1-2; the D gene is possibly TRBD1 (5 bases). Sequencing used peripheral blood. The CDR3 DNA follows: TGTGCCAGTAGTATTCTGGGGACTTTCAATGGCTACACCTTC. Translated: CASSILGTFNGYTF.